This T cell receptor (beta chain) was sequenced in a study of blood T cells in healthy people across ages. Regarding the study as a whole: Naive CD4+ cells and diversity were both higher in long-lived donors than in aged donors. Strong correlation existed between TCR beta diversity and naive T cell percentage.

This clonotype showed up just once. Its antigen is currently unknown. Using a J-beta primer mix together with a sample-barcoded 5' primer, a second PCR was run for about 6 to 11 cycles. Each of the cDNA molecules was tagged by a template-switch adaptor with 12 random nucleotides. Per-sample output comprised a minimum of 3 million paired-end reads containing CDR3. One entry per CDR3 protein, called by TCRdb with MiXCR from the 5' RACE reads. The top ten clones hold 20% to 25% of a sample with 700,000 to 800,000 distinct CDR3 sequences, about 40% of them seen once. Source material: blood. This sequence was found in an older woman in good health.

The CDR3 sequence is CASSPTDTMEAFF. The DNA of the CDR3 is TGTGCCAGCAGCCCTACGGACACGATGGAAGCTTTCTTT. The chain has TRBV28 and TRBJ1-1, with D perhaps TRBD1 (5 bases). The CDR3 consists of 13 residues. From germline, CDR1 is MDHEN and CDR2 SYDVKM. Trimming removed 6 bases at V and 8 bases at J, with 16 bases between.